This T cell receptor (beta chain) was captured by sequencing in a study of identical twins. Germline V gene data show CDR1 as MNHEY and CDR2 as SVGAGI. The CDR3 has 13 amino acids. V lost 5 bases and J 1 base, leaving 8 bases between the germline ends. MiXCR, applied by TCRdb to the 5' RACE reads, yields one record per CDR3 protein. Among about 390,000 distinct CDR3 sequences listed, around 9.7% were seen once. The rearrangement links TRBV6-5 to TRBJ1-1; no clear D gene. Sequenced: naive T cells sorted from blood. This TCR derives from a woman aged 45-65 years in good health. The CDR3 DNA follows: TGTGCCAGCAGTACCCCCCAGAACACTGAAGCTTTCTTT. This sequence encodes CASSTPQNTEAFF.